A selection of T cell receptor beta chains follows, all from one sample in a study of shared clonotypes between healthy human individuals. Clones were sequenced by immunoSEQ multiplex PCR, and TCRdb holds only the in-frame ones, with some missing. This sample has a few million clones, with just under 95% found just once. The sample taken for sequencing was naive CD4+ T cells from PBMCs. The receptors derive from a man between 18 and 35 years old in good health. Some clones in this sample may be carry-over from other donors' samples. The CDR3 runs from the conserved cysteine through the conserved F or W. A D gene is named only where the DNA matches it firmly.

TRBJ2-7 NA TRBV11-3 TGTGCCAGCAGCTCCCGGAGCTCCTACGAGCAGTACTTC CASSSRSSYEQYF
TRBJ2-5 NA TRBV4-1 TGCGCCAGCAGCCAAGCTGGGAGGGAGACCCAGTACTTC CASSQAGRETQYF
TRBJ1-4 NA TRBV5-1 TGCGCCAGCAGCTTGTTCAGTAATGAAAAACTGTTTTTT CASSLFSNEKLFF
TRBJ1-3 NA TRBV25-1 TGTGCCAGCAGTCTTCCTGGGTACTCTGGAAACACCATATATTTT CASSLPGYSGNTIYF
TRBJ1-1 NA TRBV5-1 TGCGCCAGCAGCTCCACCGGGACACTGAACACTGAAGCTTTCTTT CASSSTGTLNTEAFF
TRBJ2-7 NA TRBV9 TGTGCCAGCAGCCCCCTAGGCTCCGCATTCGAGCAGTACTTC CASSPLGSAFEQYF
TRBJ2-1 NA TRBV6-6 TGTGCCAGCAGTTACCAGGGACCACTCCACTTTGAGCAGTTCTTC CASSYQGPLHFEQFF
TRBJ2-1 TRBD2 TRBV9 TGTGCCAGCAGCCGGACCGGGACTAGCGGGACTGAGCAGTTCTTC CASSRTGTSGTEQFF
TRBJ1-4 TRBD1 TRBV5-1 TGCGCCAGCAGCCCACAGGGGGTTAGTAATGAAAAACTGTTTTTT CASSPQGVSNEKLFF
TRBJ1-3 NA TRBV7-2 TGTGCCAGCAGCGCCGGATCAGGGGCTCTCTCTGGAAACACCATATATTTT CASSAGSGALSGNTIYF
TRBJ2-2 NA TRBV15 TGTGCCACCAGCAGAGAGGGCAGAAACACCGGGGAGCTGTTTTTT CATSREGRNTGELFF
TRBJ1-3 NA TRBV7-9 TGTGCCAGCAGTTCTGAGGGGAACACCATATATTTT CASSSEGNTIYF
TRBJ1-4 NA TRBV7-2 TGTGCCAGCAGCTCGGAGAGGCACAGCGATAATGAAAAACTGTTTTTT CASSSERHSDNEKLFF
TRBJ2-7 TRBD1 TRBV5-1 TGCGCCAGCAGCTTGGGGGACAGGGGGTACGAGCAGTACTTC CASSLGDRGYEQYF